Below are 28 T cell receptor beta chains sequenced from a single sample in a study of blood T cell repertoires in COVID-19. TCRdb keeps only in-frame clones here, not all; method: immunoSEQ multiplex PCR. Of 300,000 or so clones detected, roughly 90% appear once; the ten largest clones hold 2% to 2.5%. Input material: peripheral blood. Every receptor here comes from a woman younger than 45 with COVID-19, enrolled during active disease.

V is TRBV24-1 and J is TRBJ1-5; 10 bases are a match to TRBD1. J gave up 7 bases and V 12 bases, and 14 bases lay outside the gene matches. CDR1 is KGHDR, CDR2 SFDVKD, per germline. This CDR3 has 15 amino acids. This CDR3 reads CAPSGRDRGNQPQHF. The DNA for the CDR3 is TGTGCCCCGAGTGGCCGGGACAGGGGAAACCAGCCCCAGCATTTT.

The chain joins TRBV29-1 to TRBJ2-1, with 8 positions matching TRBD1. This CDR3 comprises 17 residues. Germline trimming cut 2 bases from V and 0 bases from J; bases unmatched to any gene: 9. Germline CDR1 reads SQVTM; CDR2 reads ANQGSEA. CDR3 DNA: TGCAGCGTTGAAATTGGACAGGGTATCACCTCCTACAATGAGCAGTTCTTC. This encodes CSVEIGQGITSYNEQFF.

This clone was counted a single time. The chain employs TRBV11-1 and TRBJ2-7; 7 nucleotides agree with TRBD2. Per the germline V gene, CDR1 is SGHAT and CDR2 is FQDESV (reference sequence). This CDR3 is built from 16 residues. The V segment lost 1 base and the J segment 1 base; nucleotides outside the gene matches: 7. Here the CDR3 reads CASSLEVSGPSYEQYF. CDR3 nucleotides: TGTGCCAGCAGCTTAGAAGTTAGCGGGCCTTCCTACGAGCAGTACTTC. Full variable domain (missing parts from reference TRBV11-1 and TRBJ2-7): EAEVAQSPRYKITEKSQAVAFWCDPISGHATLYWYRQILGQGPELLVQFQDESVVDDSQLPKDRFSAERLKGVDSTLKIQPAELGDSAMYLCASSLEVSGPSYEQYFGPGTRLTVT.

The rearrangement uses TRBV11-2 and TRBJ1-4, with D maybe TRBD1 (6 bases). V was pared by 3 bases and J by 7 bases, with 21 bases between. From germline, CDR1 is SGHAT and CDR2 FQNNGV. The CDR3 totals 17 residues. In DNA form, the CDR3 reads TGTGCCAGCAGCTTGGGTGGTCCCGGGGGGCAGCTTGAAAAACTGTTTTTT. The encoded protein is CASSLGGPGGQLEKLFF.

This rearrangement joins TRBV12-3 or TRBV12-4 to TRBJ2-7; D may be TRBD2 (6 bases). The CDR3 length is 13 residues. Trimming cost V 2 bases and J 5 bases, with 10 bases left between them. The CDR3 loop is CASSLRWRDEQYF. The CDR3 DNA follows: TGTGCCAGCAGTTTAAGGTGGAGGGACGAGCAGTACTTC.

The CDR3 reads CASSLVPNSDEQYF. DNA of the CDR3: TGTGCCAGCAGCTTAGTACCTAATAGCGACGAGCAGTACTTC. The chain recombines TRBV11-2 with TRBJ2-7; maybe TRBD2 (5 bases). Germline CDR1 is SGHAT and CDR2 is FQNNGV. Trimming took 1 base from V and 5 from J, leaving 12 bases between them. CDR3 length: 14 amino acids. Full variable domain (missing parts from reference TRBV11-2 and TRBJ2-7): EAGVAQSPRYKIIEKRQSVAFWCNPISGHATLYWYQQILGQGPKLLIQFQNNGVVDDSQLPKDRFSAERLKGVDSTLKIQPAKLEDSAVYLCASSLVPNSDEQYFGPGTRLTVT.

V is TRBV13 and J is TRBJ1-2; D possibly corresponds to TRBD1 (6 bases). V lost 5 bases, J lost 5 bases, and 9 bases lay in between. Germline V gene lookup returns CDR1 PRHDT and CDR2 FYEKMQ (reference sequence). The CDR3 is made up of 12 amino acids. CDR3 region: CASSADSYGYTF. For the CDR3, the DNA is TGTGCCAGCAGCGCGGACAGTTATGGCTACACCTTC.

This chain connects TRBV5-6 to TRBJ1-5; 12 bases map to TRBD1. Germline V lookup: CDR1 SGHDT, CDR2 YYEEEE. The CDR3 is made up of 18 amino acids. V lost 4 bases, J lost 0 bases, and 8 bases stayed unmatched. CDR3 protein: CASSPGTGGLDSNQPQHF. The CDR3 DNA is TGTGCCAGCAGCCCCGGGACAGGGGGCTTGGATAGCAATCAGCCCCAGCATTTT. The variable domain in full, with the rest retrieved from reference TRBV5-6 and TRBJ1-5, is DAGVTQSPTHLIKTRGQQVTLRCSPKSGHDTVSWYQQALGQGPQFIFQYYEEEERQRGNFPDRFSGHQFPNYSSELNVNALLLGDSALYLCASSPGTGGLDSNQPQHFGDGTRLSIL.

The V and J genes are TRBV4-1 and TRBJ2-7; the D gene is possibly TRBD1 (5 bases). Trimming took off 0 bases at V and 5 bases at J, with 20 bases between the two ends. Looked up from germline, CDR1 is MGHRA and CDR2 is YSYEKL. There are 17 residues in the CDR3. The CDR3: CASSQESPAEGADEQYF. The CDR3 DNA sequence: TGCGCCAGCAGCCAAGAATCCCCGGCAGAAGGGGCGGACGAGCAGTACTTC.

Only a few counts were recorded for this clone. CDR3 sequence (DNA): TGTGCCAGCAAAGAAGGAACTAGCGGGCTCTACGAGCAGTACTTC. Its translation: CASKEGTSGLYEQYF. V usage is TRBV2 and J usage is TRBJ2-7; TRBD2 matches 9 bases. Germline trimming cut 7 bases from V and 3 bases from J; bases unmatched to any gene: 10. This CDR3 contains 15 residues. In germline, CDR1 is SNHLY, CDR2 FYNNEI.

The V gene is TRBV19, the J gene TRBJ1-1, with D tentatively TRBD1 (6 bases). Trimming left V 1 base short and J 4 bases short, with 16 bases between. CDR1 is LNHDA and CDR2 is SQIVND in the germline V gene (reference sequence). This CDR3 spans 16 amino acids. As DNA, the CDR3 is TGTGCCAGTAGTATAGGGACAACAGGGTTCGGCACTGAAGCTTTCTTT. This codes for CASSIGTTGFGTEAFF. The complete variable domain, with remaining parts taken from reference TRBV19 and TRBJ1-1, reads DGGITQSPKYLFRKEGQNVTLSCEQNLNHDAMYWYRQDPGQGLRLIYYSQIVNDFQKGDIAEGYSVSREKKESFPLTVTSAQKNPTAFYLCASSIGTTGFGTEAFFGQGTRLTVV.

The chain uses TRBV27 and TRBJ1-3; tentatively, D is TRBD1 (5 bases). The CDR3 length is 17 residues. V was cut by 0 bases and J by 0 bases, with 12 bases left in between. Per germline, CDR1 MNHEY and CDR2 SMNVEV (reference sequence). The CDR3 nucleotides read TGTGCCAGCAGTTTATCGAGTCCAGGGTACTCTGGAAACACCATATATTTT. Translating it yields CASSLSSPGYSGNTIYF.

The chain has TRBV6-2 or TRBV6-3 and TRBJ1-5; D remains ambiguous. The V and J ends lost 5 bases and 3 bases respectively, with 5 bases between them. Germline-derived CDR1 and CDR2 are MNHEY and SVGEGT. The CDR3 extends over 12 amino acids. CDR3 amino acids: CASSLFNQPQHF. The CDR3 bases are TGTGCCAGCAGTCTTTTCAATCAGCCCCAGCATTTT.

Points on this clone: In the same sample, other DNA sequences code for this CDR3. The V and J genes are TRBV2 and TRBJ2-7, with D hard to call. Trimming took off 6 bases at V and 0 bases at J, with 3 bases between the two ends. The germline V gene has CDR1 SNHLY and CDR2 FYNNEI. CDR3 size: 11 residues. The CDR3 DNA sequence: TGTGCCAGCAGCCTCTCCTACGAGCAGTACTTC. This sequence encodes CASSLSYEQYF.

The CDR3, as DNA: TGCAGTGCTAGTAAAGCGGGAGGGTACGAGCAGTACTTC. Translation gives CSASKAGGYEQYF. The V gene is TRBV20-1, the J gene TRBJ2-7; 10 nucleotides line up with TRBD2. Looked up from germline, CDR1 is DFQATT and CDR2 is SNEGSKA (reference sequence). The V gene end was trimmed by 3 bases and the J gene end by 4 bases; junction bases not matched to a gene: 3. The CDR3 is 13 amino acids.

In this sample, this clone turned up a few times. The rearrangement uses TRBV30 and TRBJ2-2; 15 nucleotides match TRBD2. The V gene end was trimmed by 5 bases and the J gene end by 1 base; junction bases not matched to a gene: 8. Germline CDR1 GTSNPN, CDR2 SVGIG (reference sequence). This CDR3 contains 18 residues. For the CDR3, the DNA is TGTGCCTGGGGAATGTGGGGACTAGCGGGAGGGAACACCGGGGAGCTGTTTTTT. Translated: CAWGMWGLAGGNTGELFF. Full variable domain (missing parts from reference TRBV30 and TRBJ2-2): SQTIHQWPATLVQPVGSPLSLECTVEGTSNPNLYWYRQAAGRGLQLLFYSVGIGQISSEVPQNLSASRPQDRQFILSSKKLLLSDSGFYLCAWGMWGLAGGNTGELFFGEGSRLTVL.

V gene TRBV19 combines with J gene TRBJ1-1; TRBD1 matches at 11 bases. Germline V CDR1 and CDR2: LNHDA, SQIVND (reference sequence). CDR3 size: 15 residues. The trim removed 7 bases at V and 3 bases at J, leaving 7 bases unmatched. CDR3 residues: CASTLGQGAYTEAFF. The CDR3 coding sequence is TGTGCCAGTACCCTAGGACAGGGGGCGTACACTGAAGCTTTCTTT.

V usage is TRBV11-2 and J usage is TRBJ2-5; perhaps TRBD1 as D (6 bases). The CDR3 length is 13 residues. Germline V gene data show CDR1 as SGHAT and CDR2 as FQNNGV. V was cut by 8 bases and J by 1 base, with 11 bases left in between. This CDR3 is CASGTGPQETQYF. The CDR3 DNA follows: TGTGCCAGCGGAACAGGGCCCCAAGAGACCCAGTACTTC.

The chain links TRBV6-6 to TRBJ2-1, with a tentative D call TRBD2 (6 bases). Germline CDR1 is MNHNY and CDR2 is SVGAGI (reference sequence). This CDR3 comprises 13 residues. V lost 4 bases and J lost 8, with 12 bases in between. CDR3 residues: CASSFRPSDEQFF. The CDR3 DNA follows: TGTGCCAGCAGTTTTCGCCCTAGCGATGAGCAGTTCTTC.

This clone was observed a single time. The V call is TRBV7-2, the J call TRBJ1-2, with D unresolved. The CDR3 is made up of 17 amino acids. Deletions cut 0 bases from V and 1 base from J, with 15 bases between. In germline, CDR1 is SGHTA, CDR2 FQGNSA. CDR3 in amino acids: CASSLATSALINYGYTF. CDR3 in DNA: TGTGCCAGCAGCTTAGCGACTTCGGCACTGATTAACTATGGCTACACCTTC.

The V call is TRBV30, the J call TRBJ2-1; 7 nucleotides agree with TRBD2. Germline loops: CDR1 GTSNPN, CDR2 SVGIG (reference sequence). CDR3 size: 13 residues. V shed 3 bases and J 10 bases; nucleotides not matched to a gene: 9. CDR3 loop: CAWSLAVLEEQFF. DNA for the CDR3: TGTGCCTGGAGCCTAGCGGTATTAGAGGAGCAGTTCTTC.

The chain has TRBV5-4 and TRBJ2-7; 8 positions agree with TRBD1. CDR3 length: 15 residues. Trimming removed 4 bases from V and 3 bases from J; junction bases left unmatched: 9. Germline-derived CDR1 and CDR2 are SGHNT and YYREEE (reference sequence). This chain's CDR3 is CASSPGDRRNYEQYF. The CDR3 region has the DNA TGTGCCAGCAGCCCCGGGGACAGGCGAAACTACGAGCAGTACTTC.

The chain carries TRBV6-1 and TRBJ2-1, with 8 bases fitting TRBD1. The CDR3 has 16 amino acids. Germline-derived CDR1 and CDR2 are MNHNS and SASEGT. V was clipped by 4 bases and J by 6 bases; unmatched bases: 11. CDR3 DNA sequence: TGTGCCAGCAGTGCTGATCCAGGGGGCGCTGGCAATGAGCAGTTCTTC. This translates into CASSADPGGAGNEQFF.

The chain carries TRBV12-3 or TRBV12-4 and TRBJ1-6; no definite D call. This CDR3 comprises 13 residues. The V gene lost 1 base and the J gene lost 10 bases, with 8 bases spanning the gap. CDR3 nucleotides: TGTGCCAGCAGTTTAGTTCGCGGGTCACCCCTCCACTTT. Encoded protein: CASSLVRGSPLHF.

The chain joins TRBV5-4 to TRBJ1-3, with D perhaps TRBD1 (6 bases). Trimming cost V 0 bases and J 3 bases, with 7 bases left between them. Germline V CDR1 and CDR2: SGHNT, YYREEE (reference sequence). The CDR3 is made up of 14 amino acids. As DNA, the CDR3 is TGTGCCAGCAGCTTGGGCAGGGGTGGAAACACCATATATTTT. This translates into CASSLGRGGNTIYF.

This sequence joins TRBV10-3 and TRBJ2-1; 8 nucleotides line up with TRBD2. Germline lookup yields CDR1 ENHRY and CDR2 SYGVKD. The CDR3 has 14 residues. Losses at the gene ends were 5 bases for V and 8 bases for J; bases not matched to a gene: 8. The CDR3 coding sequence is TGTGCCATCAGTCTTGGGACTAGAGGTGATGAGCAGTTCTTC. As protein: CAISLGTRGDEQFF.

This clone was detected only once. The rearrangement uses TRBV19 and TRBJ2-7; the D gene is possibly TRBD1 (6 bases). CDR1 and CDR2 from the germline V gene are LNHDA and SQIVND (reference sequence). V was shortened by 4 bases and J by 1 base, with 8 bases between the two germline ends. The length of the CDR3 is 13 residues. The CDR3 coding sequence is TGTGCCAGTAGTACTACAGGGTCCTACGAGCAGTACTTC. This codes for CASSTTGSYEQYF.

A single count supports this clone. V gene TRBV12-3 or TRBV12-4 combines with J gene TRBJ1-1, with a weak D call TRBD1 (5 bases). This CDR3 has 13 residues. Trimming left V 6 bases short and J 6 bases short, with 14 bases between. CDR3 sequence reads: CASSPTVIAEAFF. The CDR3 DNA follows: TGTGCCAGCAGCCCGACAGTCATCGCTGAAGCTTTCTTT.